This T cell receptor (beta chain) was identified during a study of cytomegalovirus exposure and HLA in healthy donors. Findings and caveats of the study: Some TCR beta chains (roughly 150 of them) were listed as cytomegalovirus-associated.

Use of 60 Vbeta and 13 Jbeta primers characterized the PCR. TCRdb keeps only in-frame clones here, not all; method: immunoSEQ multiplex PCR. Here the sample table reports approximately 140,000 clones. Notes on this clone: Antigen unknown.

Sequenced sample: PBMCs. The TCR was taken from a woman between 45 and 65 years old in good health and CMV-seronegative.

The CDR3 nucleotides are TGTGCCAGTAGTACAACAGGGGGCTACACTGAAGCTTTCTTT. Protein: CASSTTGGYTEAFF. The rearrangement joins TRBV19 to TRBJ1-1; 9 positions agree with TRBD1. CDR1 and CDR2 (germline): LNHDA, SQIVND (reference sequence). The length of the CDR3 is 14 residues. Germline trimming cut 4 bases from V and 3 bases from J; bases unmatched to any gene: 3.